Presented here are 17 T cell receptor beta chains from one specimen sequenced in a study of regulatory T cells in long-lasting Graves disease. Through Arm-PCR of CDR3 regions and iRepertoire HTBI primers, TCR beta libraries were built. MiXCR, applied by TCRdb to the multiplex PCR reads, yields one record per CDR3 protein. The sample consists of almost 350,000 distinct CDR3 sequences, around 20% of them appearing once. Time point denoted: persistent/refractory GD, antithyroid drugs over 5 years with positive TRAb. PBMCs were the source of the RNA used for TCR sequencing. The starting material was peripheral blood mononuclear cells (PBMCs), obtained when the disease was refractory, from a patient treated with antithyroid drugs. The receptors were gathered from a female donor with Graves disease.

This clonotype was observed at least ten times. This chain joins TRBV19 and TRBJ2-6, with D perhaps TRBD1 (5 bases). Germline loops: CDR1 LNHDA, CDR2 SQIVND (reference sequence). CDR3 length: 15 amino acids. Between the trimmed V and J ends, which lost 4 bases and 3 bases, there was a span of 10 bases. CDR3 DNA sequence: TGTGCCAGTAGTAACCCCAGGGTTGGGGCCAACGTCCTGACTTTC. This codes for CASSNPRVGANVLTF. Full variable domain (remainder filled in from reference TRBV19 and TRBJ2-6): DGGITQSPKYLFRKEGQNVTLSCEQNLNHDAMYWYRQDPGQGLRLIYYSQIVNDFQKGDIAEGYSVSREKKESFPLTVTSAQKNPTAFYLCASSNPRVGANVLTFGAGSRLTVL.

This clonotype was counted ten times or more. The rearrangement uses TRBV5-1 and TRBJ1-1; TRBD1 matches at 10 bases. The CDR3 covers 17 residues. The J segment lost 5 bases and the V segment lost 2 bases, leaving 12 bases of the junction unmatched. Germline V CDR1 and CDR2: SGHRS, YFSETQ. The CDR3, as DNA: TGCGCCAGCAGCTTAAGGGGTAGGGGACAGGGGAGTACTGAAGCTTTCTTT. Translation gives CASSLRGRGQGSTEAFF.

This clonotype has more than one count but fewer than ten. The chain employs TRBV7-9 and TRBJ2-5; D may correspond to TRBD1 or TRBD2 (5 bases each). V gave up 5 bases and J gave up 2 bases, with 9 bases separating them. There are 13 residues in the CDR3. The germline gives CDR1 SEHNR, CDR2 FQNEAQ (reference sequence). CDR3 sequence (DNA): TGTGCCAGCAGCGGGACGGCACAAGAGACCCAGTACTTC. Its translation is CASSGTAQETQYF.

The chain recombines TRBV18 with TRBJ1-1; TRBD1 might be the D (5 bases). Trimming pared 4 bases from V and 0 bases from J, leaving 15 bases between. The CDR3 runs to 16 residues. CDR1 is KGHSH, CDR2 LQKENI, per germline. The CDR3 is CASSHRQLILNTEAFF. CDR3 bases: TGTGCCAGCTCACACCGACAGTTAATACTGAACACTGAAGCTTTCTTT.

In its sample, this clonotype was seen many times. The chain carries TRBV6-1 and TRBJ2-7, with 7 bases aligning to TRBD1. The CDR3 has 12 residues. V trimming: 6 bases; J trimming: 6 bases; junction bases outside the gene matches: 5. Germline V lookup: CDR1 MNHNS, CDR2 SASEGT. DNA for the CDR3: TGTGCCAGCAGGACAGGGAGTTTCGAGCAGTACTTC. It yields the protein CASRTGSFEQYF.

There are many counts of this clonotype. The CDR3 DNA reads as TGTGCCAGCAGCTTCGGCATAGACAGGGGGGGAGAGACCCAGTACTTC. Translation gives CASSFGIDRGGETQYF. The chain employs TRBV5-8 and TRBJ2-5; 9 nucleotides line up with TRBD1. V shed 2 bases, J shed 4 bases, and the junction held 9 bases outside the gene matches. The CDR3 consists of 16 residues. Germline values: CDR1 SGHTS, CDR2 YDEGEE.

This clonotype has a handful of counts. The chain combines TRBV19 with TRBJ2-5; tentative D call: TRBD2 (6 bases). This CDR3 contains 16 residues. The germline V and J ends were trimmed by 7 bases and 2 bases, with 20 bases remaining between them. Germline CDR1 and CDR2: LNHDA and SQIVND (reference sequence). CDR3 nucleotides: TGTGCCAGTAACCCGGGAGTAAGCCCGGGGCAAGAGACCCAGTACTTC. The encoded protein is CASNPGVSPGQETQYF.

This clonotype came up a few times. The rearrangement uses TRBV7-2 and TRBJ1-5, with TRBD1 matching 8 bases. Losses at the gene ends were 5 bases for V and 5 bases for J; bases not matched to a gene: 11. There are 16 residues in the CDR3. The germline V gene encodes CDR1 SGHTA and CDR2 FQGNSA. CDR3 sequence (DNA): TGTGCCAGCAGCCCTGGGCACAGGGGGTTCCATCAGCCCCAGCATTTT. This gives the protein CASSPGHRGFHQPQHF. Together with reference TRBV7-2 and TRBJ1-5, the CDR3 gives the full variable domain: GAGVSQSPSNKVTEKGKDVELRCDPISGHTALYWYRQSLGQGLEFLIYFQGNSAPDKSGLPSDRFSAERTGGSVSTLTIQRTQQEDSAVYLCASSPGHRGFHQPQHFGDGTRLSIL.

This clonotype was found a few times. The chain recombines TRBV10-3 with TRBJ2-7, with 9 bases fitting TRBD1. V was pared by 3 bases and J by 11 bases, with 8 bases of the junction left unmatched. Germline V gene sequence: CDR1 ENHRY, CDR2 SYGVKD. The CDR3 consists of 13 residues. DNA of the CDR3: TGTGCCATCAGTGACGGGACAGGGCTCGTGGAGTACTTC. Translation: CAISDGTGLVEYF.

V is TRBV7-9 and J is TRBJ1-1; 9 bases map to TRBD1. Germline lookup yields CDR1 SEHNR and CDR2 FQNEAQ (reference sequence). The CDR3 runs to 14 residues. J was trimmed by 7 bases and V by 4 bases; bases with no gene match: 7. CDR3 coding DNA: TGTGCCAGCAGCTACCAACAGGGGGCCGGTGAAGCTTTCTTT. Its protein product is CASSYQQGAGEAFF.

The sample holds many counts of this clonotype. The V and J genes are TRBV18 and TRBJ2-2, with D possibly matching TRBD1 (5 bases). V lost 0 bases and J lost 0, with 5 bases in between. Germline V gene data show CDR1 as KGHSH and CDR2 as LQKENI. The CDR3 extends over 15 amino acids. For the CDR3, the DNA is TGTGCCAGCTCACCACCGACAGCGAACACCGGGGAGCTGTTTTTT. Translating gives CASSPPTANTGELFF.

The gene calls are TRBV7-6 and TRBJ2-7; 8 bases agree with TRBD2. The CDR3 is 17 amino acids. The junction had 11 bases not matched to a gene; V was cut back by 0 bases and J by 4 bases. CDR1 is SGHVS, CDR2 FNYEAQ, per germline. The CDR3, as DNA: TGTGCCAGCAGCTTAGCCCCGTGGCGGGAGGCCTTATACGAGCAGTACTTC. This translates into CASSLAPWREALYEQYF.

This clonotype has a handful of counts. The V gene is TRBV24-1, the J gene TRBJ2-7; TRBD2 matches at 7 bases. V lost 5 bases and J lost 2; bases outside the gene matches: 8. CDR3 length equals 15 residues. Germline lookup yields CDR1 KGHDR and CDR2 SFDVKD. This CDR3 reads CATSAAGDGTYEQYF. The CDR3 DNA sequence: TGTGCCACCAGTGCGGCGGGGGACGGGACCTACGAGCAGTACTTC.

This clonotype came up many times. The chain has TRBV20-1 and TRBJ1-1; D gene unclear. The CDR3 totals 13 residues. The germline CDR1 and CDR2 sequences are DFQATT and SNEGSKA (reference sequence). V was trimmed by 0 bases and J by 5 bases, leaving 10 bases between them. The CDR3: CSARDPSTTEAFF. In DNA form, the CDR3 reads TGCAGTGCTAGAGATCCCTCGACTACTGAAGCTTTCTTT.

Only a few counts were recorded for this clonotype. The genes are TRBV10-3 and TRBJ2-4; D call uncertain. The V gene lost 8 bases and the J gene lost 0 bases, with 14 bases spanning the gap. There are 15 residues in the CDR3. Germline CDR1 ENHRY, CDR2 SYGVKD. CDR3 nucleotide sequence: TGTGCCATCCAGTCCGACACACTAGCCAAAAACATTCAGTACTTC. Its protein is CAIQSDTLAKNIQYF.

In its sample, this clonotype was seen many times. The rearrangement uses TRBV2 and TRBJ1-5, with D possibly matching TRBD1 (5 bases). Germline assignment: CDR1 SNHLY and CDR2 FYNNEI. The CDR3 has 13 amino acids. Between the trimmed V and J ends, which lost 8 bases and 4 bases, there was a span of 12 bases. The CDR3 here is CASHLQANQPQHF. CDR3 DNA sequence: TGTGCCAGCCATTTACAGGCGAATCAGCCCCAGCATTTT.

The V call is TRBV18, the J call TRBJ2-3; D is unresolved. CDR1 is KGHSH and CDR2 is LQKENI in the germline V gene. V lost 0 bases and J lost 10, with 14 bases in between. The CDR3 sequence is 14 residues long. The CDR3 nucleotides are TGTGCCAGCTCACCACCGGCCCAGATTCTCGCGCAGTATTTT. It encodes CASSPPAQILAQYF.